The 32 T cell receptor beta chains in this list originate from one sample, sequenced in a study of T-cell memory formation after mild COVID-19 listed by TCRdb under 2021. To prepare the library, 5' RACE was applied. TCRdb records Illumina NovaSeq 6000 as the sequencer. TCRdb's own reprocessing of the public reads used fastp at Q25 and MiXCR and kept productive beta chains. Every entry covers one CDR3 protein and lists the most common genes and DNA from its rows. The sample records under 300,000 distinct CDR3 sequences, more than 15% of which are singletons. Of the sample, under 30% is held by the ten largest clones. Sequences were obtained from PBMCs or a T cell subset sorted from them (not recorded which). The receptors were gathered from a man younger than 35 who had mild COVID-19 (a few samples of this study predate the infection). The sample titles of this study are shuffled in the database, so cell type and time point are left out; the donor was told from shared clones.

The chain links TRBV7-2 to TRBJ1-3; no firm D call. CDR3 length equals 14 residues. CDR1 is SGHTA and CDR2 is FQGNSA in the germline V gene. V was cut by 5 bases and J by 0 bases, with 8 bases left in between. The CDR3 loop is CASSLEYSGNTIYF. The CDR3 coding sequence is TGTGCCAGCAGCCTCGAATACTCTGGAAACACCATATATTTT.

This clonotype turned up a few times. The chain couples TRBV6-1 to TRBJ2-7; D is unresolved. The V gene's germline CDR1 is MNHNS and CDR2 SASEGT. The CDR3 totals 12 residues. The V gene lost 1 base and the J gene lost 3 bases, with 4 bases spanning the gap. Here the CDR3 DNA reads TGTGCCAGCAGTGAAGACCGCTACGAGCAGTACGTC. This codes for CASSEDRYEQYV.

There are a few counts of this clonotype. The chain is built from TRBV10-2 and TRBJ2-1; the match to TRBD1 covers 8 bases. The J segment lost 8 bases and the V segment lost 8 bases, leaving 5 bases of the junction unmatched. Germline V gene data show CDR1 as WSHSY and CDR2 as SAAADI. This CDR3 spans 12 amino acids. In nucleotides, the CDR3 is TGCGCCAGCGGCAACAGGGGGGATGAGCAGTTCTTC. It is translated as CASGNRGDEQFF.

This clonotype was seen a handful of times. The chain has TRBV5-1 and TRBJ2-4; D is possibly TRBD2 (5 bases). Trimming cost V 3 bases and J 8 bases, with 15 bases left between them. The V gene's germline CDR1 is SGHRS and CDR2 YFSETQ. The CDR3 length is 14 residues. The CDR3 loop reads CASSSRTGPDIQYF. The CDR3 nucleotides are TGCGCCAGCAGCTCCCGGACTGGGCCCGACATTCAGTACTTC. The whole variable domain, filled in from reference TRBV5-1 and TRBJ2-4, reads KAGVTQTPRYLIKTRGQQVTLSCSPISGHRSVSWYQQTPGQGLQFLFEYFSETQRNKGNFPGRFSGRQFSNSRSEMNVSTLELGDSALYLCASSSRTGPDIQYFGAGTRLSVL.

The chain has TRBV7-2 and TRBJ1-5; 7 positions match TRBD1. In germline, CDR1 is SGHTA, CDR2 FQGNSA. V shed 3 bases and J 7 bases; nucleotides not matched to a gene: 3. The CDR3 is made up of 13 amino acids. The CDR3 spells CASSFGTAQPQHF. DNA of the CDR3: TGTGCCAGCAGCTTCGGGACAGCCCAGCCCCAGCATTTT.

This clonotype was counted between two and nine times. The V gene is TRBV7-2, the J gene TRBJ2-7, with D perhaps TRBD2 (6 bases). The CDR3 length is 14 residues. Trimming pared 4 bases from V and 6 bases from J, leaving 16 bases between. From germline, CDR1 is SGHTA and CDR2 FQGNSA. CDR3 region: CASSSGSPLIEQYF. Written as DNA, the CDR3 is TGTGCCAGCAGCTCCGGGAGTCCTCTGATCGAGCAGTACTTC.

This clonotype was counted between two and nine times. V usage is TRBV7-6 and J usage is TRBJ2-1, with D perhaps being TRBD1 or TRBD2 (5 bases each). Germline V gene data show CDR1 as SGHVS and CDR2 as FNYEAQ. This CDR3 has 15 amino acids. Deletions cut 3 bases from V and 7 bases from J, with 16 bases between. The CDR3 protein is CASSFGGLMGNEQFF. In DNA form, the CDR3 reads TGTGCCAGCAGCTTTGGGGGTCTTATGGGGAATGAGCAGTTCTTC.

This clonotype came up a few times. V gene TRBV20-1 combines with J gene TRBJ1-6; 9 bases fit TRBD1. This CDR3 is built from 13 residues. Losses at the gene ends were 5 bases for V and 9 bases for J; bases not matched to a gene: 5. Germline CDR1 DFQATT, CDR2 SNEGSKA (reference sequence). The CDR3 protein is CSAWTGASSPLHF. As DNA, the CDR3 is TGCAGTGCTTGGACAGGGGCGAGTTCACCCCTCCACTTT.

This clonotype occurred a few times. The rearrangement uses TRBV6-6 and TRBJ2-1; D is possibly TRBD2 (5 bases). Germline V CDR1 and CDR2: MNHNY, SVGAGI (reference sequence). The CDR3 totals 13 residues. The V end was cut by 5 bases, the J end by 11 bases, with 16 bases between. CDR3 coding DNA: TGTGCCAGCAGTGACCGGGGATCCGATAAGCAGTTCTTC. This codes for CASSDRGSDKQFF.

The chain carries TRBV4-2 and TRBJ1-2; D ambiguous. V was pared by 0 bases and J by 4 bases, with 12 bases between. CDR3 length equals 15 residues. Per germline, CDR1 LGHNA and CDR2 YNFKEQ. This chain's CDR3 is CASSQETTGVYGYTF. CDR3 coding DNA: TGTGCCAGCAGCCAAGAAACGACGGGAGTCTATGGCTACACCTTC.

The J gene is TRBJ1-1, the V gene TRBV20-1; D is unclear. This CDR3 spans 14 amino acids. Germline lookup yields CDR1 DFQATT and CDR2 SNEGSKA (reference sequence). V lost 0 bases and J 1 base, leaving 9 bases between the germline ends. DNA for the CDR3: TGCAGTGCTAGAGATCCGCGGACGAACACTGAAGCTTTCTTT. Its protein is CSARDPRTNTEAFF.

This clonotype was counted only a few times. The V call is TRBV28, the J call TRBJ2-7, with 9 bases lining up with TRBD1. V was pared by 6 bases and J by 6 bases, with 9 bases of the junction left unmatched. The CDR3 is 14 residues long. CDR1 MDHEN and CDR2 SYDVKM come from the germline V gene. CDR3 nucleotide sequence: TGTGCCAGCAGCTCACCACAGGGGGCGGCCGAGCAGTACGTC. Translation gives CASSSPQGAAEQYV.

This clonotype was seen a few times. The V and J genes are TRBV9 and TRBJ2-3; D unresolved. V was clipped by 4 bases and J by 6 bases, with 12 bases between them. Germline V gene data show CDR1 as SGDLS and CDR2 as YYNGEE. The CDR3 consists of 13 residues. The CDR3 reads CASSFTAKDTQYF. In DNA, the CDR3 is TGTGCCAGCAGCTTTACAGCAAAGGATACGCAGTATTTT.

The gene calls are TRBV7-9 and TRBJ1-6; 7 bases fit TRBD1. CDR3 length equals 11 residues. The trim removed 8 bases at V and 8 bases at J, leaving 0 bases unmatched. From germline, CDR1 is SEHNR and CDR2 FQNEAQ (reference sequence). CDR3 protein: CASQGDSPLHF. In DNA form, the CDR3 reads TGTGCCAGCCAGGGGGATTCACCCCTCCACTTT.

This clonotype was recorded a few times. The chain recombines TRBV19 with TRBJ2-3; 11 bases map to TRBD1. The V and J ends lost 8 bases and 4 bases, in that order; junction bases with no gene match: 8. Germline CDR1 LNHDA, CDR2 SQIVND (reference sequence). This CDR3 spans 15 amino acids. CDR3 sequence reads: CASRSGQGVPDTQYF. The CDR3 region has the DNA TGTGCCAGTCGATCGGGACAGGGGGTGCCAGATACGCAGTATTTT.

CDR3 sequence reads: CASHRTGKIDYNEQFF. The CDR3 DNA is TGTGCCAGCCACCGGACAGGGAAAATTGACTACAATGAGCAGTTCTTC. This rearrangement joins TRBV19 to TRBJ2-1; 8 bases map to TRBD1. CDR1 and CDR2 (germline): LNHDA, SQIVND (reference sequence). The CDR3 runs 16 residues. After removal of 9 bases from V and 3 bases from J, the junction contained 13 bases not matched to a gene.

The chain combines TRBV14 with TRBJ2-1; D unresolved. Between the trimmed V and J ends, which lost 2 bases and 10 bases, there was a span of 9 bases. The germline V gene encodes CDR1 SGHDN and CDR2 FVKESK. The CDR3 spans 12 residues. The CDR3: CASSQTVVEQFF. CDR3 DNA: TGTGCCAGCAGCCAAACCGTTGTGGAGCAGTTCTTC.

Only a few counts were recorded for this clonotype. CDR3 in DNA: TGTGCCAGCAGTTTGCCGCTCGTAGACACAGATACGCAGTATTTT. Its protein product is CASSLPLVDTDTQYF. This chain uses TRBV12-3 or TRBV12-4 with TRBJ2-3; D gene uncertain. Trimming removed 3 bases from V and 2 bases from J, with 12 bases in between. This CDR3 contains 15 residues.

Ten or more counts support this clonotype. The rearrangement links TRBV12-3 or TRBV12-4 to TRBJ1-1; 9 nucleotides line up with TRBD1. V lost 5 bases and J lost 8; bases outside the gene matches: 6. This CDR3 has 13 residues. In DNA form, the CDR3 reads TGTGCCAGCAGTCCTCAGACAGGGGGGGAAGCTTTCTTT. Amino acids: CASSPQTGGEAFF.

This clonotype showed up just a few times. In DNA, the CDR3 is TGCGCCAGCAGCATACAGGGAGGCTATAATTCACCCCTCCACTTT. Protein product: CASSIQGGYNSPLHF. The chain joins TRBV5-1 to TRBJ1-6; perhaps TRBD1 as D (6 bases). The CDR3 sequence is 15 residues long. Trimming removed 4 bases at V and 3 bases at J, with 11 bases between. Germline CDR1 is SGHRS and CDR2 is YFSETQ.

The table lists this clonotype with a few counts. The chain employs TRBV15 and TRBJ2-7, with D tentatively TRBD1 (6 bases). V was cut by 0 bases and J by 6 bases, with 15 bases left in between. The CDR3 consists of 15 residues. CDR1 LNHNV and CDR2 YYDKDF come from the germline V gene (reference sequence). The CDR3 here is CATSRDQWQGPEQYF. DNA for the CDR3: TGTGCCACCAGCAGAGATCAATGGCAGGGGCCCGAGCAGTACTTC.

This clonotype was seen more than once but under ten times. The chain is built from TRBV6-5 and TRBJ2-1; perhaps TRBD1 as D (7 bases). CDR1 and CDR2 from the germline V gene are MNHEY and SVGAGI. V was shortened by 8 bases and J by 6 bases, with 14 bases between the two germline ends. This CDR3 region has 13 residues. In DNA form, the CDR3 reads TGTGCCAGCGCCCCGGGGGACAGCAATGAGCAGTTCTTC. It translates to CASAPGDSNEQFF.

This clonotype was seen a handful of times. The rearrangement uses TRBV29-1 and TRBJ2-3; TRBD1 aligns across 9 bases. CDR3 size: 16 residues. Germline-derived CDR1 and CDR2 are SQVTM and ANQGSEA. V lost 0 bases, J lost 6 bases, and 10 bases stayed unmatched. The CDR3 nucleotides read TGCAGCGTTGAAGATTTCCAGGGACAGGGCTTCGATACGCAGTATTTT. This encodes CSVEDFQGQGFDTQYF.

The V and J genes are TRBV10-3 and TRBJ2-3; D is uncertain. V lost 8 bases and J lost 3, with 12 bases in between. Per germline, CDR1 ENHRY and CDR2 SYGVKD. The CDR3 covers 13 residues. In nucleotides, the CDR3 is TGTGCCATCCGAATCGCTCTAACAGATACGCAGTATTTT. Its protein is CAIRIALTDTQYF.

This chain connects TRBV5-1 to TRBJ2-5; 15 bases fit TRBD2. Trimming at V came to 0 bases and at J to 2 bases, leaving 2 bases not matched to a gene. This CDR3 contains 17 residues. CDR1 is SGHRS and CDR2 is YFSETQ in the germline V gene. Here the CDR3 DNA reads TGCGCCAGCAGCTTGGCCGGACTAGCGGGGGGGCAAGAGACCCAGTACTTC. Protein sequence: CASSLAGLAGGQETQYF.

This chain links TRBV7-9 with TRBJ1-1; TRBD1 agrees at 7 bases. The junction had 8 bases not matched to a gene; V was cut back by 7 bases and J by 3 bases. The CDR3 totals 14 residues. Germline CDR1 reads SEHNR; CDR2 reads FQNEAQ (reference sequence). The CDR3 sequence is CASNPPGTDTEAFF. CDR3 DNA: TGTGCCAGCAACCCGCCAGGGACAGACACTGAAGCTTTCTTT.

The rearrangement links TRBV12-3 or TRBV12-4 to TRBJ2-5; 7 bases align to TRBD1. This CDR3 spans 15 amino acids. Trimming at V came to 2 bases and at J to 6 bases, leaving 9 bases not matched to a gene. The CDR3: CASSLRQGEGKTQYF. CDR3 in DNA: TGTGCCAGCAGTTTACGCCAGGGGGAAGGAAAGACCCAGTACTTC.

The chain links TRBV6-5 to TRBJ1-5; TRBD1 aligns across 7 bases. CDR3 length equals 15 residues. V dropped 0 bases and J dropped 11; count of bases not matched to a gene: 10. Germline lookup yields CDR1 MNHEY and CDR2 SVGAGI. The CDR3 protein is CASSYSSRGGLAQHF. CDR3 in DNA: TGTGCCAGCAGTTACTCGAGCAGGGGGGGATTAGCCCAGCATTTT.

This chain uses TRBV9 with TRBJ1-3, with 10 bases matching TRBD1. The V gene's germline CDR1 is SGDLS and CDR2 YYNGEE. This CDR3 has 16 residues. The ends lost 4 bases at V and 2 bases at J; junction bases unmatched: 6. CDR3 region: CASSRTGTGAGNTIYF. The CDR3 DNA is TGTGCCAGCAGCCGGACCGGGACAGGGGCTGGAAACACCATATATTTT.

This clonotype was counted at least ten times. V and J are TRBV7-2 and TRBJ1-6; a weak D match, TRBD1 (5 bases). The CDR3 consists of 12 residues. Germline CDR1 reads SGHTA; CDR2 reads FQGNSA. Trimming removed 11 bases from V and 8 bases from J, with 13 bases in between. Here the CDR3 reads CAVGAQYSPLHF. CDR3 DNA sequence: TGTGCCGTAGGGGCACAGTATTCACCCCTCCACTTT. The variable domain in full, with the rest retrieved from reference TRBV7-2 and TRBJ1-6, is GAGVSQSPSNKVTEKGKDVELRCDPISGHTALYWYRQSLGQGLEFLIYFQGNSAPDKSGLPSDRFSAERTGGSVSTLTIQRTQQEDSAVYLCAVGAQYSPLHFGNGTRLTVT.

The chain uses TRBV5-6 and TRBJ1-6, with no clear D. The CDR3 has 13 residues. Germline V gene sequence: CDR1 SGHDT, CDR2 YYEEEE. V was cut by 3 bases and J by 9 bases, with 10 bases left in between. In DNA form, the CDR3 reads TGTGCCAGCAGCTCTCGACTGATTTCACCCCTCCACTTT. The encoded protein is CASSSRLISPLHF.

This rearrangement joins TRBV5-4 to TRBJ2-5; 8 bases match TRBD1. J lost 4 bases, V lost 4 bases, and 15 bases had no gene match. CDR3 length: 17 residues. The germline CDR1 and CDR2 sequences are SGHNT and YYREEE (reference sequence). CDR3 in amino acids: CASSTRTGSYHRETQYF. The CDR3 region has the DNA TGTGCCAGCAGCACCCGGACAGGGTCTTACCACAGAGAGACCCAGTACTTC.